The clone carrying this TCR beta chain has at least ten counts. Its antigen is unidentified. These data belong to a study of CD8 T cells in ankylosing spondylitis. TCRdb re-analysed the 5' RACE reads in MiXCR, keeping a single row per CDR3 protein. This repertoire shows about 240,000 distinct CDR3 sequences, around 10% found once; its top ten account for 6% to 7.5%. Study-wide findings and caveats: Reports say disease-linked clones showed up significantly more in matched ankylosing spondylitis synovial fluid. Several of the motif variants were reported before in synovial fluid and blood from reactive arthritis. Disease-linked clones proved CD8+ and comparatively uncommon in peripheral blood.

Specimen: blood, either unsorted or a sorted T cell fraction (not recorded which). The source of this sequence is a male donor with ankylosing spondylitis or in good health (not recorded which).

This CDR3 reads CASSSVTPTDTQYF. The CDR3 DNA follows: TGCGCCAGCAGCTCTGTGACCCCCACAGATACGCAGTATTTT. V usage is TRBV5-1 and J usage is TRBJ2-3, with D uncertain. V lost 3 bases to trimming and J lost 2 bases, with 10 bases between them. Germline assignment: CDR1 SGHRS and CDR2 YFSETQ. This CDR3 is 14 amino acids long.